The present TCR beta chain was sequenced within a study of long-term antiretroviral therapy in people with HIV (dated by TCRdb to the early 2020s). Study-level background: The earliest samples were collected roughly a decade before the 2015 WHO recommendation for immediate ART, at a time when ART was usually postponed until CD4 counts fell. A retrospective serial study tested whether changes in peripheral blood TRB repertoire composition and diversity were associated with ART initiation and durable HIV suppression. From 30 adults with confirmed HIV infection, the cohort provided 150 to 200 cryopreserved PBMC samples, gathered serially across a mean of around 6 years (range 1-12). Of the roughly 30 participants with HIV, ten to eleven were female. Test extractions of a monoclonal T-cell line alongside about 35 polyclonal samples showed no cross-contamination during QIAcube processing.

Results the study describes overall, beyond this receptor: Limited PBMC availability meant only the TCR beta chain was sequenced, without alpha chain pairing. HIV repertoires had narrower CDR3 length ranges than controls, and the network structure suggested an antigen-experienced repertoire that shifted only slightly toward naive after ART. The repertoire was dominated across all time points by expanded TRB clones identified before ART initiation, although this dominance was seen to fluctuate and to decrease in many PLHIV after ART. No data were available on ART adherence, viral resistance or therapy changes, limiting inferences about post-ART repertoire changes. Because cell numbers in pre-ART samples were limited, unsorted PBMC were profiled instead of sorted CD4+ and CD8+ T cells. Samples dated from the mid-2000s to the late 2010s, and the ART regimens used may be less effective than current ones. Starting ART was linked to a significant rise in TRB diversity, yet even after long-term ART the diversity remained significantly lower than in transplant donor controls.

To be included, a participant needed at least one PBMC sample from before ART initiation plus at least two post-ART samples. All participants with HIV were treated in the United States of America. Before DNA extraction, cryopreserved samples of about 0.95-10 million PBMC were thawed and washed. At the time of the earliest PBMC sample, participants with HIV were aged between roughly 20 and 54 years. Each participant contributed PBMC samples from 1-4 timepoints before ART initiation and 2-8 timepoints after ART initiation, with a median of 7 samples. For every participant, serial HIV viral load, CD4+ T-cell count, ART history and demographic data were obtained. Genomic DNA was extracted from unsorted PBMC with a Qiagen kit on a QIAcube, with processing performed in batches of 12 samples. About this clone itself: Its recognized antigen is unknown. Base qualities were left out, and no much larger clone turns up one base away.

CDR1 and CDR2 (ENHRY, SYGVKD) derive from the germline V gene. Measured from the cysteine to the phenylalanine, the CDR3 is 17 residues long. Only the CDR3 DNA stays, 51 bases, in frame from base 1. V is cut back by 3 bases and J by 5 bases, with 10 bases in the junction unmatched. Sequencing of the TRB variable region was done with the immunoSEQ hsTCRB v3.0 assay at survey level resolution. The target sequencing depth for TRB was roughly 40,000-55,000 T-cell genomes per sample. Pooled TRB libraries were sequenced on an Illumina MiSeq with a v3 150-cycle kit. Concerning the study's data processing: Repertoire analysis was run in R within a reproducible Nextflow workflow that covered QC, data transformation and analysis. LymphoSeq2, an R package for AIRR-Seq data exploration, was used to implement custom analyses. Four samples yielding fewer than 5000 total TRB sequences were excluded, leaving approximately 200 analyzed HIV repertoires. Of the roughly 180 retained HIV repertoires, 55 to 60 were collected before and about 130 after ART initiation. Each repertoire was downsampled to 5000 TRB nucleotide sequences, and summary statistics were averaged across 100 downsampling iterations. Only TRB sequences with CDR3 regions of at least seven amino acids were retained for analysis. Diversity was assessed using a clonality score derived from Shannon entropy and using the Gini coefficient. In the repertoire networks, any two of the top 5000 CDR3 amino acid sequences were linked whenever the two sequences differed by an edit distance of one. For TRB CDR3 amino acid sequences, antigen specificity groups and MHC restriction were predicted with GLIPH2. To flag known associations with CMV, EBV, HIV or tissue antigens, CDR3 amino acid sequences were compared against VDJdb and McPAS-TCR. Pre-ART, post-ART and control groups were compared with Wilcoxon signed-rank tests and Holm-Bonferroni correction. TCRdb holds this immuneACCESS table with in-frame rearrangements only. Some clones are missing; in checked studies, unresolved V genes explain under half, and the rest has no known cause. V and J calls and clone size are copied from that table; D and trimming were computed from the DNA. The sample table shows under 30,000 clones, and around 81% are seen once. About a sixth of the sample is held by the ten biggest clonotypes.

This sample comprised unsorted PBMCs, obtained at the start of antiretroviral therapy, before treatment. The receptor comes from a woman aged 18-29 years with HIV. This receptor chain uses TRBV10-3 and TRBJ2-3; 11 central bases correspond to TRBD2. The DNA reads TGTGCCATCAGTGAACCCCTTAGCGGGGGGGCGGTAGATACGCAGTATTTT. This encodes CAISEPLSGGAVDTQYF.